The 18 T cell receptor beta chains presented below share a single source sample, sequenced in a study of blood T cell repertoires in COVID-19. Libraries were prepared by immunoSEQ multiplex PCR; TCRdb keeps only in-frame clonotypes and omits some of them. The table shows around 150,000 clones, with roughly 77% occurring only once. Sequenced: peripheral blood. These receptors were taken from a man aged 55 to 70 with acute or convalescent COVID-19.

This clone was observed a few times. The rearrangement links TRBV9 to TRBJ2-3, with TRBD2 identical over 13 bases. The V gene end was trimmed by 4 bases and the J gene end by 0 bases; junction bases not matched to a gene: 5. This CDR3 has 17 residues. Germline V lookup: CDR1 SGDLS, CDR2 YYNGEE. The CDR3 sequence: CASSRPGLAGSTDTQYF. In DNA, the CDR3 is TGTGCCAGCAGCCGACCGGGACTAGCGGGGAGCACAGATACGCAGTATTTT.

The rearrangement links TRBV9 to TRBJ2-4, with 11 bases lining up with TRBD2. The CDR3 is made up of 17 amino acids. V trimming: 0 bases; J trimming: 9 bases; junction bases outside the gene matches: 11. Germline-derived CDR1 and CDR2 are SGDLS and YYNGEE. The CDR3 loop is CASSVGLLAGVQSIQYF. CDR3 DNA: TGTGCCAGCAGCGTAGGTCTACTAGCGGGAGTTCAAAGCATTCAGTACTTC. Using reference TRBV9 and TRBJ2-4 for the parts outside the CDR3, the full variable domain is DSGVTQTPKHLITATGQRVTLRCSPRSGDLSVYWYQQSLDQGLQFLIQYYNGEERAKGNILERFSAQQFPDLHSELNLSSLELGDSALYFCASSVGLLAGVQSIQYFGAGTRLSVL.

This CDR3 is CASSLSQYGYTF. As DNA, the CDR3 is TGTGCCAGCAGTTTATCCCAATATGGCTACACCTTC. V is TRBV28 and J is TRBJ1-2; D uncertain. This CDR3 is 12 amino acids long. V lost 1 base to trimming and J lost 5 bases, with 5 bases between them. Germline V gives CDR1 MDHEN, CDR2 SYDVKM.

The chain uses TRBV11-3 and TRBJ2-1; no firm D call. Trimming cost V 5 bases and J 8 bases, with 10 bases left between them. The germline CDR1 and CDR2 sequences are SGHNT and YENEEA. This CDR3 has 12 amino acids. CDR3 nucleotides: TGTGCCAGCAGCCCCCCGGGTGATGAGCAGTTCTTC. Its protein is CASSPPGDEQFF.

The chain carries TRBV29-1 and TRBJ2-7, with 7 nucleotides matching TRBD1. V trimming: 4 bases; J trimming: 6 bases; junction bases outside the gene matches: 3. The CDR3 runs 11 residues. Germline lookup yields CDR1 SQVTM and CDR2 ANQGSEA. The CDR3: CSVARGIEQYF. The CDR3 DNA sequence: TGCAGCGTTGCCAGGGGGATCGAGCAGTACTTC.

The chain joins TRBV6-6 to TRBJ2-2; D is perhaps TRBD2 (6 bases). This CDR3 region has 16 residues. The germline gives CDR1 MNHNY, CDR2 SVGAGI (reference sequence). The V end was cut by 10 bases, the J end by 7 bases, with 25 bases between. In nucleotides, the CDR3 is TGTGCCATCCGCTCCTCGGGAGCCCCCCTGGGCGGGGAGCTGTTTTTT. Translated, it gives CAIRSSGAPLGGELFF.

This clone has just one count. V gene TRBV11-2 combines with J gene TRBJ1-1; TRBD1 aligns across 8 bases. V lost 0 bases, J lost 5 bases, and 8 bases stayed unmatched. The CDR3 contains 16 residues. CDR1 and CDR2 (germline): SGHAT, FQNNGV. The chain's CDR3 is CASSLDRVRGHTEAFF. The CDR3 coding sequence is TGTGCCAGCAGCTTAGATCGGGTCAGGGGGCATACTGAAGCTTTCTTT.

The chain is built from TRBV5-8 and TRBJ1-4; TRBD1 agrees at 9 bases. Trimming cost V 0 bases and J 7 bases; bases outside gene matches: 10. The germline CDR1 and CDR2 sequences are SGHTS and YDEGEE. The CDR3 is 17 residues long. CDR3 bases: TGTGCCAGCAGCTTGGGGGACAGGGCAATTAGTGGTGAAAAACTGTTTTTT. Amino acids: CASSLGDRAISGEKLFF.

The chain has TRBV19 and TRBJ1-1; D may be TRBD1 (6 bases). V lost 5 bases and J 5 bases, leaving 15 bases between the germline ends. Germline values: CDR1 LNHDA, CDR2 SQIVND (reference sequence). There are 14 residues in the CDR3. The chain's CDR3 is CASSSQGMGTEAFF. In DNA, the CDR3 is TGTGCCAGTAGTTCACAGGGAATGGGGACTGAAGCTTTCTTT.

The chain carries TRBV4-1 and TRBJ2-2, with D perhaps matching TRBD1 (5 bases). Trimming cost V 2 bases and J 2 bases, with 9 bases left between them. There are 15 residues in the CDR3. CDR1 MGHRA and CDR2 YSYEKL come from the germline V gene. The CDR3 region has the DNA TGCGCCAGCAGCCAACAGACAGATAACACCGGGGAGCTGTTTTTT. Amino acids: CASSQQTDNTGELFF.

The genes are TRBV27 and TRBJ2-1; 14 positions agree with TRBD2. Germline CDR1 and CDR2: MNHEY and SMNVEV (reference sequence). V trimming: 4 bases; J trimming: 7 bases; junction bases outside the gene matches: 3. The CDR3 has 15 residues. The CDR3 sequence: CASSSGTSGSNEQFF. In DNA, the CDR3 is TGTGCCAGCAGTTCTGGGACTAGCGGGAGTAATGAGCAGTTCTTC.

The CDR3 is CASSSDRGGGKLFF. The CDR3 nucleotides are TGTGCCAGCAGTTCCGACAGGGGAGGTGGGAAACTGTTTTTT. The rearrangement joins TRBV6-5 to TRBJ1-4; 8 nucleotides agree with TRBD1. Germline V lookup: CDR1 MNHEY, CDR2 SVGAGI. V shed 4 bases and J 11 bases; nucleotides not matched to a gene: 9. The CDR3 contains 14 residues.

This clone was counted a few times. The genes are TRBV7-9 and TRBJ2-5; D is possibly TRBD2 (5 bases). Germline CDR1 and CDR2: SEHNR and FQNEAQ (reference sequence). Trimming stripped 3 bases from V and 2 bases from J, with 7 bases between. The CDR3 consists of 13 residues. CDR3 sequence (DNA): TGTGCCAGCAGCTTTACTAGTCAAGAGACCCAGTACTTC. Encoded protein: CASSFTSQETQYF.

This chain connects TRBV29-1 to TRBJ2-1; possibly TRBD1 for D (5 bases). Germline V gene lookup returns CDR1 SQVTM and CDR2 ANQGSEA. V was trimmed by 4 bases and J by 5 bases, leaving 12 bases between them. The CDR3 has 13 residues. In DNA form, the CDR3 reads TGCAGCGTTGGGACATACCGAGACAATGAGCAGTTCTTC. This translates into CSVGTYRDNEQFF.

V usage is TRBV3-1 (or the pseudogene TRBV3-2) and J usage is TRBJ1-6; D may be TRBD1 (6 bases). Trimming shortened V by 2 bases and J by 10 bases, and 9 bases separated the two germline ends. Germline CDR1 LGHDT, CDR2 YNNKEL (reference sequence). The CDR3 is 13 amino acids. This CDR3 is CASSQNRDSPLHF. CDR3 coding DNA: TGTGCCAGCAGCCAAAACAGGGACTCACCCCTCCACTTT.

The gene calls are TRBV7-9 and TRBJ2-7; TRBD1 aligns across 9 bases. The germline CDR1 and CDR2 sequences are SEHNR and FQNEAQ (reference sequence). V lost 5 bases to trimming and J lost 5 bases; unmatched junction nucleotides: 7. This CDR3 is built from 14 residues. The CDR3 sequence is CASSLGTGSHEQYF. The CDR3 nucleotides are TGTGCCAGCAGCCTCGGGACAGGGTCCCACGAGCAGTACTTC.

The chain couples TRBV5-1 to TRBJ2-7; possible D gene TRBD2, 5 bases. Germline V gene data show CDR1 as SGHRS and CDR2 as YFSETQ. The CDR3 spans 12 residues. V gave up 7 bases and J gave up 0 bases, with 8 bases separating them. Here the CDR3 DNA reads TGCGCCAGCTCCGGGAACTCCTACGAGCAGTACTTC. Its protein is CASSGNSYEQYF.

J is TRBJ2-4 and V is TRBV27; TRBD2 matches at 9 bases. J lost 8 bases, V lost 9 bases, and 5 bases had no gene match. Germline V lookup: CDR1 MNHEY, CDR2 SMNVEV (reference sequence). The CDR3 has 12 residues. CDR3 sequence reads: CASSGSTDIQYF. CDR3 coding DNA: TGTGCCAGTAGCGGGAGTACTGACATTCAGTACTTC.